These T cell receptor beta chains were read from a single sample in a study of control samples from healthy donors and cancer patients. Profiled with immunoSEQ multiplex PCR; TCRdb holds only in-frame clones, not every one. The data show some 170,000 clones, with less than 95% seen just once and 14% held by the top ten. The specimen sequenced was PBMCs. These receptor sequences come from a man in his 60s with colorectal cancer. Both conserved end residues are part of each CDR3. D genes are given only for firm matches. Part of the rows lack a size; the others show once, few, many or a class for expanded clones.

V: TRBV20-1
D: TRBD1
J: TRBJ1-2
size: -
CDR3: CSAGQGRGTF
DNA: TGCAGTGCCGGACAGGGCCGAGGTACCTTC

V: TRBV7-2
D: TRBD1
J: TRBJ1-5
size: -
CDR3: CASSIRTGGDQPQHF
DNA: TGTGCCAGCTCCATCAGGACAGGGGGGGATCAGCCCCAGCATTTT

V: TRBV4-2
D: -
J: TRBJ2-5
size: -
CDR3: CASSQELRKYQETQYF
DNA: TGTGCCAGCAGCCAAGAATTGCGGAAGTACCAAGAGACCCAGTACTTC

V: TRBV27
D: -
J: TRBJ2-7
size: -
CDR3: CASSLSDAGAYEQYF
DNA: TGTGCCAGCAGTTTATCGGACGCCGGAGCCTACGAGCAGTACTTC

V: TRBV2
D: -
J: TRBJ1-1
size: -
CDR3: CASSGIMNTEAFF
DNA: TGTGCCAGCAGTGGGATTATGAACACTGAAGCTTTCTTT

V: TRBV7-9
D: TRBD1
J: TRBJ2-5
size: once
CDR3: CASSPDRAGETQYF
DNA: TGTGCCAGCAGCCCGGACAGGGCGGGGGAGACCCAGTACTTC

V: TRBV19
D: -
J: TRBJ1-5
size: -
CDR3: CASSGGAQPQHF
DNA: TGTGCCAGTAGTGGGGGGGCTCAGCCCCAGCATTTT

V: TRBV2
D: -
J: TRBJ1-2
size: -
CDR3: CASGSNYGYTF
DNA: TGTGCCAGCGGGTCGAACTATGGCTACACCTTC

V: TRBV5-1
D: -
J: TRBJ2-2
size: -
CDR3: CASSPQGSPGETTGELFF
DNA: TGCGCCAGCAGCCCCCAGGGGAGTCCGGGAGAGACAACCGGGGAGCTGTTTTTT

V: TRBV3-1/TRBV3-2
D: -
J: TRBJ2-5
size: -
CDR3: CASSQYFRETQYF
DNA: TGTGCCAGCAGCCAATACTTTAGGGAGACCCAGTACTTC

V: TRBV29-1
D: -
J: TRBJ2-7
size: -
CDR3: CSVGGGTGGFYEQYF
DNA: TGCAGCGTGGGTGGCGGGACGGGCGGATTTTACGAGCAGTACTTC

V: TRBV6-5
D: -
J: TRBJ2-7
size: -
CDR3: CASRPEQVSSYEQYF
DNA: TGTGCCAGCAGACCCGAGCAGGTCAGCTCCTACGAGCAGTACTTC

V: TRBV28
D: TRBD1
J: TRBJ2-3
size: -
CDR3: CASSFKTSGGAYF
DNA: TGTGCCAGCAGTTTTAAGACGTCAGGGGGCGCTTATTTT

V: TRBV15
D: -
J: TRBJ2-7
size: -
CDR3: CATSRGPGEVEQYF
DNA: TGTGCCACCAGCAGAGGCCCAGGGGAGGTCGAGCAGTACTTC

V: TRBV7-9
D: TRBD1
J: TRBJ1-6
size: few
CDR3: CASSLNNPRTGNSPLHF
DNA: TGTGCCAGCAGCTTAAACAACCCTCGGACAGGGAATTCACCCCTCCACTTT

V: TRBV3-1/TRBV3-2
D: -
J: TRBJ2-1
size: -
CDR3: CASSQTHNEQFF
DNA: TGTGCCAGCAGCCAGACCCACAATGAGCAGTTCTTC

V: TRBV24-1
D: TRBD2
J: TRBJ2-1
size: few
CDR3: CATAPGTSGFYNEQFF
DNA: TGTGCCACAGCTCCCGGGACTAGCGGGTTCTACAATGAGCAGTTCTTC

V: TRBV7-9
D: TRBD2
J: TRBJ2-3
size: once
CDR3: CASTSGLGADTQYF
DNA: TGTGCCAGTACTAGCGGACTGGGCGCGGATACGCAGTATTTT

V: TRBV7-2
D: TRBD2
J: TRBJ2-5
size: -
CDR3: CASSLMGGSQETQYF
DNA: TGTGCCAGCAGCTTAATGGGCGGGAGTCAAGAGACCCAGTACTTC

V: TRBV3-1/TRBV3-2
D: TRBD2
J: TRBJ2-1
size: -
CDR3: CASSQASGGNEQFF
DNA: TGTGCCAGCAGTCAGGCTTCGGGGGGTAATGAGCAGTTCTTC

V: TRBV10-2
D: TRBD1
J: TRBJ1-1
size: -
CDR3: CASSETRQGGTEAFF
DNA: TGCGCCAGCAGTGAGACCCGACAGGGGGGCACTGAAGCTTTCTTT

V: TRBV19
D: -
J: TRBJ2-5
size: -
CDR3: CASSINRGIRETQYF
DNA: TGTGCCAGTAGTATAAATAGGGGGATTCGAGAGACCCAGTACTTC

V: TRBV10-3
D: -
J: TRBJ2-5
size: -
CDR3: CAISRGDGQETQYF
DNA: TGTGCCATCAGTCGCGGGGATGGACAAGAGACCCAGTACTTC

V: TRBV5-4
D: -
J: TRBJ1-5
size: -
CDR3: CASSQEGGQPQHF
DNA: TGTGCCAGCAGCCAGGAGGGGGGCCAGCCCCAGCATTTT

V: TRBV6-2/TRBV6-3
D: -
J: TRBJ1-1
size: -
CDR3: CASSSTGPNTEAFF
DNA: TGTGCCAGCAGTTCCACAGGGCCGAACACTGAAGCTTTCTTT

V: TRBV7-9
D: -
J: TRBJ2-3
size: -
CDR3: CASSNRGRGDTQYF
DNA: TGTGCCAGCAGCAATCGGGGGCGGGGAGATACGCAGTATTTT

V: TRBV18
D: -
J: TRBJ2-7
size: -
CDR3: CASSRVGAGYEQYF
DNA: TGTGCCAGCTCACGCGTGGGGGCAGGCTACGAGCAGTACTTC

V: TRBV25-1
D: -
J: TRBJ1-4
size: -
CDR3: CASSDRSLGTNEKLFF
DNA: TGTGCCAGCAGTGACCGGTCTTTGGGAACTAATGAAAAACTGTTTTTT

V: TRBV7-7
D: -
J: TRBJ2-5
size: -
CDR3: CASSHSRWQETQYF
DNA: TGTGCCAGCAGCCACAGCAGGTGGCAAGAGACCCAGTACTTC

V: TRBV30
D: -
J: TRBJ1-5
size: -
CDR3: CAWSVQGGGQPQHF
DNA: TGTGCCTGGAGTGTACAGGGAGGCGGTCAGCCCCAGCATTTT

V: TRBV6-5
D: TRBD1
J: TRBJ1-2
size: -
CDR3: CASSYSDRGYGYTF
DNA: TGTGCCAGCAGTTACAGCGACAGGGGCTATGGCTACACCTTC

V: TRBV7-9
D: -
J: TRBJ2-5
size: once
CDR3: CASSLVSGTQYF
DNA: TGTGCCAGCAGCTTGGTTTCGGGGACCCAGTACTTC

V: TRBV7-2
D: -
J: TRBJ2-3
size: -
CDR3: CASSLVVRATDTQYF
DNA: TGTGCCAGCAGCTTAGTTGTTCGCGCCACAGATACGCAGTATTTT